This T cell receptor beta chain was sequenced for a study of blood T cells in healthy people across ages. Using a J-beta primer mix together with a sample-barcoded 5' primer, a second PCR was run for roughly 7 to 12 cycles. TCRdb processed the 5' RACE reads anew with MiXCR; each CDR3 protein has one entry. The table includes around 1,700,000 distinct CDR3 sequences, roughly 27% detected once. Germline V gene data show CDR1 as SGHTA and CDR2 as FQGNSA. The ends lost 4 bases at V and 3 bases at J; junction bases unmatched: 8. CDR3 length: 15 residues. This clonotype was detected ten times or more. The rearrangement links TRBV7-2 to TRBJ2-7; 8 nucleotides align to TRBD2. This clonotype originated in a woman aged 25 to 39 in good health. The material sequenced was blood. The DNA for the CDR3 is TGTGCCAGCAGCTCGAGCGGGAGTCATTTCTACGAGCAGTACTTC. Translating gives CASSSSGSHFYEQYF.